Reported below is one T cell receptor beta chain. The data derive from a study of early T cells in non-severe SARS-CoV-2 infection. This CDR3 is 13 amino acids long. Germline CDR1 MNHEY, CDR2 SMNVEV (reference sequence). Trimming pared 3 bases from V and 6 bases from J, leaving 6 bases between. MiXCR was run by TCRdb on the 5' RACE reads, yielding one entry per CDR3 protein. The table includes nearly 45,000 distinct CDR3 sequences, about a tenth detected once. The sample was whole blood. The V call is TRBV27, the J call TRBJ1-6, with D unclear. The TCR comes from an adult who was a healthcare worker with PCR-confirmed SARS-CoV-2 infection or an uninfected control (not recorded which). The chain's CDR3 is CASSLSFNSPLHF. The DNA of the CDR3 is TGTGCCAGCAGTTTGTCGTTTAATTCACCCCTCCACTTT.